A single sample gave rise to the 3 T cell receptor beta chains below, sequenced in a study of CD8 T cells in Susac syndrome. An input of roughly 0.5 to 1 ug of RNA was subjected to reverse transcription using random hexamers. TCRdb reprocessed the immunoSEQ multiplex PCR reads with MiXCR, giving one entry per CDR3 protein. The sample shows 250,000 to 350,000 distinct CDR3 sequences, 92% of them seen only once. Sequencing was performed on CD4+ T cells from PBMCs. The origin of the receptors is a human donor with multiple sclerosis.

The rearrangement uses TRBV23-1 and TRBJ2-7; 7 bases are shared with TRBD2. TRBV23-1 is marked as an open reading frame, function uncertain. The CDR3 has 24 residues. J was trimmed by 5 bases and V by 6 bases; bases with no gene match: 40. CDR3 sequence (DNA): TGCGCCAGCAGGAAAGTGGCTCTCGAGCGGGGCTTAATTACGCGAACCTACGAAGGTGACGAGCAGTACTTC. It specifies CASRKVALERGLITRTYEGDEQYF.

This clonotype has only one observation. The V and J genes are TRBV7-9 and TRBJ1-1; D remains unclear. The germline V gene has CDR1 SEHNR and CDR2 FQNEAQ (reference sequence). With 5 bases removed from V and 0 bases from J, the gap between germline ends came to 13 bases. This CDR3 spans 15 amino acids. CDR3: CASSQPGAMNTEAFF. CDR3 coding DNA: TGTGCCAGCAGCCAACCTGGTGCTATGAACACTGAAGCTTTCTTT.

The chain has TRBV6-2 or TRBV6-3 and TRBJ2-1; a weak D match, TRBD1 (6 bases). The CDR3 length is 13 residues. Germline CDR1 is MNHEY and CDR2 is SVGEGT. V was pared by 6 bases and J by 13 bases, with 19 bases between. CDR3 bases: TGTGCCAGCAGGACCCCAGGGGTACGAGGTCAGTTCTTC. It codes for CASRTPGVRGQFF.